The 22 T cell receptor beta chains below come from one sample, sequenced in a study of OX40 agonist ivuxolimab in advanced cancers. Method: immunoSEQ multiplex PCR; TCRdb's copy keeps in-frame clones and lacks some. This table holds roughly 50,000 clones, approximately 80% found once. The sequenced sample was CD4+ or CD8+ T cells sorted from blood, obtained in a trial of the OX40 agonist ivuxolimab. The receptors come from an adult with an advanced solid tumor such as melanoma, head and neck, liver or kidney cancer.

The rearrangement links TRBV7-6 to TRBJ2-5; 7 bases fit TRBD1. Per the germline V gene, CDR1 is SGHVS and CDR2 is FNYEAQ. CDR3 size: 16 residues. V was pared by 2 bases and J by 6 bases, with 12 bases of the junction left unmatched. CDR3 nucleotides: TGTGCCAGCAGCTTATCCCCCCCCGGGACAGCGCAGACCCAGTACTTC. It encodes CASSLSPPGTAQTQYF.

This chain joins TRBV28 and TRBJ2-1, with D hard to call. The germline CDR1 and CDR2 sequences are MDHEN and SYDVKM. CDR3 length equals 11 residues. Trimming took 5 bases from V and 8 from J, leaving 7 bases between them. The CDR3 here is CASSNWDEQFF. CDR3 in DNA: TGTGCCAGCAGTAATTGGGATGAGCAGTTCTTC.

The chain's CDR3 is CASSPPGDREGQPQHF. The CDR3 DNA reads TGTGCCAGCTCACCCCCCGGGGACAGGGAGGGTCAGCCCCAGCATTTT. The chain employs TRBV18 and TRBJ1-5; 9 nucleotides match TRBD1. V shed 3 bases, J shed 6 bases, and the junction held 9 bases outside the gene matches. In germline, CDR1 is KGHSH, CDR2 LQKENI. CDR3 size: 16 residues.

The rearrangement joins TRBV19 to TRBJ2-1; maybe TRBD2 (5 bases). This CDR3 comprises 14 residues. Between the trimmed V and J ends, which lost 4 bases and 4 bases, there was a span of 11 bases. Germline V lookup: CDR1 LNHDA, CDR2 SQIVND (reference sequence). The CDR3 DNA reads TGTGCCAGTAGTAGCCACGGCGGGTACAATGAGCAGTTCTTC. It encodes CASSSHGGYNEQFF.

This chain joins TRBV7-2 and TRBJ1-5; a weak D match, TRBD1 (5 bases). Trimming shortened V by 5 bases and J by 4 bases, and 15 bases separated the two germline ends. Germline CDR1 and CDR2: SGHTA and FQGNSA. The CDR3 is 15 amino acids. CDR3 nucleotide sequence: TGTGCCAGCAGCCCTGGGTGGGGGGGGAATCAGCCCCAGCATTTT. This translates into CASSPGWGGNQPQHF. Together with reference TRBV7-2 and TRBJ1-5, the CDR3 gives the full variable domain: GAGVSQSPSNKVTEKGKDVELRCDPISGHTALYWYRQSLGQGLEFLIYFQGNSAPDKSGLPSDRFSAERTGGSVSTLTIQRTQQEDSAVYLCASSPGWGGNQPQHFGDGTRLSIL.

This rearrangement joins TRBV5-1 to TRBJ2-1, with TRBD2 as a possible D gene (5 bases). V shed 1 base and J shed 6 bases, with 11 bases lying between them. The CDR3 runs to 14 residues. CDR1 and CDR2 from the germline V gene are SGHRS and YFSETQ. CDR3 DNA: TGCGCCAGCAGCTTGCCGGGGAGCTTCAATGAGCAGTTCTTC. The encoded protein is CASSLPGSFNEQFF.

CDR3 region: CASSLWAGTNTGELFF. In nucleotides, the CDR3 is TGTGCCAGCAGCTTATGGGCCGGGACGAACACCGGGGAGCTGTTTTTT. This chain uses TRBV7-8 with TRBJ2-2; D perhaps matches TRBD2 (5 bases). The CDR3 is 16 residues long. Germline V gives CDR1 SGHVS, CDR2 FQNEAQ. Trimming stripped 2 bases from V and 0 bases from J, with 10 bases between.

The rearrangement uses TRBV7-2 and TRBJ2-3, with 15 bases lining up with TRBD2. J was trimmed by 2 bases and V by 3 bases; bases with no gene match: 9. The germline V gene has CDR1 SGHTA and CDR2 FQGNSA. This CDR3 is 19 amino acids long. CDR3 in DNA: TGTGCCAGCAGCTTGGGGACTAGCGGGAGGACTTGGCACACAGATACGCAGTATTTT. Protein: CASSLGTSGRTWHTDTQYF.

This clone was seen only once. The J gene is TRBJ1-2, the V gene TRBV10-1; D might be TRBD1 (6 bases). V lost 5 bases and J lost 2, with 9 bases in between. Germline assignment: CDR1 WNHNN and CDR2 SYGVQD (reference sequence). CDR3 length: 13 amino acids. This CDR3 reads CASSRGSNYGYTF. CDR3 DNA: TGCGCCAGCAGTAGGGGGTCCAACTATGGCTACACCTTC.

The V call is TRBV14, the J call TRBJ2-3; 10 bases are shared with TRBD2. J was trimmed by 2 bases and V by 2 bases; bases with no gene match: 4. Germline CDR1 reads SGHDN; CDR2 reads FVKESK. The CDR3 totals 16 residues. The CDR3 DNA follows: TGTGCCAGCAGCCAAAAGCGGGAGGGATACACAGATACGCAGTATTTT. Translated: CASSQKREGYTDTQYF.

The rearrangement joins TRBV19 to TRBJ2-7; maybe TRBD1 (6 bases). The CDR3 extends over 15 amino acids. V was cut by 3 bases and J by 4 bases, with 16 bases left in between. The V gene's germline CDR1 is LNHDA and CDR2 SQIVND (reference sequence). Here the CDR3 reads CASSIEVTGYYEQYF. The CDR3 DNA follows: TGTGCCAGTAGTATCGAGGTAACAGGGTATTACGAGCAGTACTTC.

The V gene is TRBV13, the J gene TRBJ2-2; D gene uncertain. The CDR3 has 12 amino acids. Germline V gene lookup returns CDR1 PRHDT and CDR2 FYEKMQ (reference sequence). V lost 3 bases, J lost 8 bases, and 7 bases lay in between. The CDR3 loop is CASSLYVGELFF. The CDR3 nucleotides are TGTGCCAGCAGCTTGTACGTTGGGGAGCTGTTTTTT. The whole variable domain, remainder taken from reference TRBV13 and TRBJ2-2, is AAGVIQSPRHLIKEKRETATLKCYPIPRHDTVYWYQQGPGQDPQFLISFYEKMQSDKGSIPDRFSAQQFSDYHSELNMSSLELGDSALYFCASSLYVGELFFGEGSRLTVL.

The chain is built from TRBV11-2 and TRBJ2-5; D unresolved. Matching the DNA end better, TRBJ2-7 makes the J call doubtful. Germline CDR1 and CDR2: SGHAT and FQNNGV. This CDR3 is 14 amino acids long. The CDR3 reads CASSPIPGPYEQYF. The CDR3 coding sequence is TGTGCCAGCAGCCCGATTCCTGGGCCCTACGAGCAGTACTTC.

The J gene is TRBJ1-5, the V gene TRBV28; D may be TRBD1 (5 bases). The CDR3 totals 14 residues. Trimming left V 5 bases short and J 9 bases short, with 17 bases between. The germline V gene has CDR1 MDHEN and CDR2 SYDVKM. The CDR3 nucleotides are TGTGCCAGCAGTGTCCGGGACGGGGCTAGGCCCCAGCATTTT. Residues: CASSVRDGARPQHF.

The chain joins TRBV5-8 to TRBJ2-7, with unresolved D. The CDR3 is 12 amino acids. Germline V lookup: CDR1 SGHTS, CDR2 YDEGEE. The ends were cut back, 0 bases at V and 9 bases at J, with 10 bases in the middle. CDR3 protein: CASSLEDGWQYF. CDR3 coding DNA: TGTGCCAGCAGCTTGGAGGACGGGTGGCAGTACTTC.

A single count supports this clone. V gene TRBV10-3 combines with J gene TRBJ2-7, with D maybe TRBD2 (5 bases). The CDR3 sequence is 13 residues long. Deletions cut 6 bases from V and 6 bases from J, with 15 bases between. Germline V gives CDR1 ENHRY, CDR2 SYGVKD. CDR3 bases: TGTGCCATCAGCGAAGGAATGGGGAGCGAGCAGTACTTC. The encoded protein is CAISEGMGSEQYF.

The rearrangement links TRBV18 to TRBJ2-3; D ambiguous. The CDR3 covers 14 residues. The germline CDR1 and CDR2 sequences are KGHSH and LQKENI. V dropped 5 bases and J dropped 2 bases, with 11 bases sitting between them. The CDR3 spells CASSATTNTDTQYF. The CDR3 nucleotides read TGTGCCAGCTCAGCAACCACAAACACAGATACGCAGTATTTT.

The CDR3 DNA reads TGTGCCAGCTCACCGGTGGCAGGGAATAACGAGCAGTACTTC. Translated, it gives CASSPVAGNNEQYF. The chain carries TRBV18 and TRBJ2-7; possible D gene TRBD1, 5 bases. Between the trimmed V and J ends, which lost 3 bases and 5 bases, there was a span of 14 bases. CDR3 size: 14 residues. Germline V gives CDR1 KGHSH, CDR2 LQKENI.

This chain uses TRBV29-1 with TRBJ1-5; TRBD1 agrees at 8 bases. Germline values: CDR1 SQVTM, CDR2 ANQGSEA. V gave up 7 bases and J gave up 4 bases; unmatched junction bases: 3. The CDR3 has 12 amino acids. The CDR3 here is CSAGGKNQPQHF. In nucleotides, the CDR3 is TGCAGCGCAGGGGGCAAGAATCAGCCCCAGCATTTT.

V is TRBV30 and J is TRBJ2-7; D is unclear. The CDR3 is 12 residues long. V dropped 2 bases and J dropped 4 bases, with 9 bases sitting between them. CDR1 GTSNPN and CDR2 SVGIG come from the germline V gene (reference sequence). CDR3 protein: CAWSPSRYEQYF. CDR3 bases: TGTGCCTGGAGTCCATCGAGGTACGAGCAGTACTTC.

This clone has more than one count but fewer than ten. The chain links TRBV7-8 to TRBJ1-1, with no clear D. V was cut by 0 bases and J by 1 base, with 21 bases left in between. The germline V gene has CDR1 SGHVS and CDR2 FQNEAQ. The CDR3 length is 19 residues. CDR3 nucleotide sequence: TGTGCCAGCAGCTTAGCGCGGAATATTGGGTGGGGTGGGAACACTGAAGCTTTCTTT. This codes for CASSLARNIGWGGNTEAFF.

J is TRBJ2-1 and V is TRBV19; 7 bases map to TRBD2. Trimming at V came to 2 bases and at J to 3 bases, leaving 7 bases not matched to a gene. The CDR3 has 16 residues. Germline assignment: CDR1 LNHDA and CDR2 SQIVND (reference sequence). The CDR3 sequence: CASSIQAGRSYNEQFF. CDR3 in DNA: TGTGCCAGTAGTATACAAGCGGGAAGAAGCTACAATGAGCAGTTCTTC.